This TCR beta chain is drawn from a study of regulatory T cells in long-lasting Graves disease (TCRdb year 2021). As for the study more broadly: Antithyroid drugs had been taken for less than 3 months by newly diagnosed Graves' disease patients. Persistent Graves' disease patients were compared with newly diagnosed Graves' disease patients by peripheral blood TCR sequencing and RNA sequencing. The study was conducted in China and was registered as a clinical trial. A total of 35 or so samples underwent TCR sequencing: around 13 from persistent and around 20 from newly diagnosed Graves' disease patients.

Libraries came from multiplex PCR. Instrument used: Illumina HiSeq 4000. To build TCR beta libraries, CDR3 regions were amplified by Arm-PCR using iRepertoire HTBI primers. Before sequencing, the PCR products underwent gel purification. Regarding the original processing steps: Gene usage analysis of CDR3 amino acid clonotypes used the roughly 62 TRBV and 14 TRBJ segments found across samples. COPE and FqMerger were used to merge the filtered high-quality paired reads into contigs. BLAST was used to align contigs to IMGT TRBV, TRBD and TRBJ reference genes, and CDR3 was defined according to IMGT. Clonotypes above 0.1% frequency were classified as highly expanded clones. Shannon entropy was used to measure repertoire diversity, and the Gini coefficient was used to measure V-J evenness. Clonotypes shared by more than one individual were considered public. TCRdb reanalyzed the raw reads on its own, using fastp at Q25 for trimming and MiXCR for clone calling, and kept in-frame beta chains. When rows share a CDR3 protein, they turn into one entry using the most common DNA and genes. The V and J calls follow TCRdb's processing rather than the paper's. The sample table contains roughly 500,000 distinct CDR3 sequences; only one count was recorded for 14% of them. The top ten constitute roughly a sixth of the sample.

The CDR3 starts with the cysteine, ends with the phenylalanine, and has 13 residues. The entry retains the CDR3 DNA only, 39 bases that are in frame from base 1. V lost 3 bases and J lost 4 bases; the stretch between them is 9 bases long. From a lookup of the germline V gene, CDR1 and CDR2 are ENHRY and SYGVKD. Beyond this particular receptor, the publication reports: TRBV28, TRBJ1-2 and TRBJ2-5 were preferentially used in persistent disease, while TRBV20-1 and TRBJ2-1 were favored in newly diagnosed disease. The authors acknowledged the small sample size as a limitation that may reduce accuracy. Lower TCR Shannon entropy and fewer highly expanded clones were observed in persistent Graves' disease patients than in newly diagnosed patients, which suggested clonal expansion. A larger number of public clonotypes was shared among persistent patients (about 2,700) than among newly diagnosed patients (approximately 930). Peripheral blood alone was examined, since thyroid tissue, which constituted the primary lesion, could not be accessed. Only the TCR beta chain was sequenced and analyzed.

Reading the label with the study, this specimen's time point is: newly diagnosed GD, antithyroid drugs for less than 3 months. For both TCR sequencing and RNA sequencing, RNA was extracted from PBMCs in TRIzol. Graves' disease was diagnosed according to American Thyroid Association guidelines. The patients came from an endocrinology department in Xi'an, China. From each patient, around 8.3 milliliters of peripheral blood was collected into an EDTA anticoagulant tube. Ficoll Paque Plus density gradient separation was used to isolate PBMCs, and no further T cell sorting was performed. An Agilent 2100 Bioanalyzer and agarose gel were used to check RNA quality, while a NanoDrop 2000 measured RNA concentration. This clonotype was detected many times. Its antigen is not yet known. No much larger clonotype is one base removed from it; base qualities were not supplied. This sample also appeared in a second study, on T cells in Graves' hyperthyroidism and ophthalmopathy. The second paper further reports: A patient counted as having stable Graves' hyperthyroidism if no progression to ophthalmopathy occurred over 18 months of follow-up. The hyperthyroidism patients were between 18 and 65 years old and newly diagnosed, with a disease duration of less than 2 months. Exclusion was applied to patients with uncontrolled infections, other autoimmune diseases, pregnancy or lactation. Diagnoses were established on the basis of clinical symptoms, serum thyroxine and TRAb, thyroid ultrasound, and orbital computed tomography. The first round of RT-PCR for the TCR CDR3 was performed with the HTBI primer set and the Qiagen OneStep RT-PCR kit. Most expanded thyroid clonotypes (frequency above 0.001) were also detected in blood, a finding suggesting that blood repertoires may reflect thyroid immune responses. Ophthalmopathy was separated from stable hyperthyroidism by a 13 V-J signature model, with around 90% sensitivity and just over 81% specificity obtained in cross-validation and 80%/75% obtained in testing. In validation, progression to ophthalmopathy was predicted by the model with around 71% sensitivity and roughly 76% specificity, a median of roughly 6.4 months before onset. A discovery cohort of about a hundred patients, roughly 45 with Graves' ophthalmopathy and under 60 with stable Graves' hyperthyroidism, was used to find distinguishing TCR V-J signatures. Whether ophthalmopathy could be predicted prospectively was tested in an independent validation cohort made up of 18 to 20 hyperthyroidism patients plus 17 patients who later progressed to ophthalmopathy. The approximately 95 discovery patients were divided at random into training and test sets in a 7:3 ratio. In several Graves' hyperthyroidism patients, the study also compared T-cell repertoires from thyroid tissue with T-cell repertoires from blood. After sampling, hyperthyroidism patients received methimazole starting at 30 mg daily, and ophthalmopathy patients received high-dose intravenous methylprednisolone. A second multiplex PCR round built the libraries, followed by size selection and purification. Libraries were sequenced paired-end with 100 bp reads on an Illumina HiSeq2000. Raw data were processed with SOAPnuke, discarding reads with adapters, uncalled bases, mean Phred below 15, or no exact constant-primer or identifier match. COPE v1.2.5 was used to merge the high-quality paired reads, and each unique nucleotide sequence was defined as a clonotype. MiTCR v1.1 was used to align the clonotypes against IMGT TRBV, TRBD and TRBJ reference segments. Analysis was restricted to V-J combinations with a frequency above 0.0001, which covered roughly 99% of repertoires. A TCS score was defined as the ratio between F50 (clonal expansion) and ExV (chaos), using BLOSUM62-based TCRdist between CDR3 peptides within each V-J. Welch's t-statistics and random forest reduced around 510 V-J features to about 13, which were used in a naive Bayes classifier (R e1071). No statistical method was used to fix the sample size in advance, and group allocation was not hidden from the investigators. TCR Vbeta CDR3 sequencing of 120 to 150 peripheral blood samples (approximately 44 ophthalmopathy, about 80 hyperthyroidism and approximately 17 progressor patients) is reported in the paper.

This specimen consisted of peripheral blood mononuclear cells (PBMCs), obtained at new diagnosis, from a patient treated with antithyroid drugs. The clonotype was recovered from a woman aged 50 to 60 with Graves disease. Donor details come from another sample of the same person, matched by shared clones. The receptor chain draws on TRBV10-3 and TRBJ1-1; the D gene lacks a confident call. The nucleotide sequence reads as follows: TGTGCCATCAGTGAAGGGTTCCGCACTGAAGCTTTCTTT. Translated, it gives CAISEGFRTEAFF.